A selection of T cell receptor beta chains follows, all from one sample in a study of identical twins. TCRdb recomputed calls from the 5' RACE reads with MiXCR, one row per CDR3 protein. The repertoire has some 900,000 distinct CDR3 sequences, about 12% of them found once; the top ten carry around 1.5%. These data also featured in a second study, about yellow fever vaccine responses in identical twins.

Sequencing used PBMCs. The source of these receptors is a woman in her late teens or twenties in good health. Both conserved end residues are part of each CDR3.

V gene	CDR3 protein
TRBV19	CASSKRQSSYEQYF
TRBV9	CASSVVPFGYTF
TRBV12-3/TRBV12-4	CASSFGTTGYTF
TRBV5-1	CASSLGSSSIYEQYF
TRBV29-1	CSALGQGYTGELFF
TRBV4-1	CASSQDWGLEQPQHF
TRBV12-3/TRBV12-4	CASSLRISGSEQFF
TRBV28	CASSSLLASTQYF
TRBV12-3/TRBV12-4	CASSFAREVGPTYEQYF
TRBV12-3/TRBV12-4	CASSGGGLSYEQYF
TRBV7-6	CASSLETGTGRNTGELFF
TRBV6-5	CASSSDRGWPQHF
TRBV20-1	CSASRGVLGNTEAFF
TRBV4-1	CASSQRQLTEAFF
TRBV10-3	CAISEVGHPYEQYF
TRBV2	CASRTQGQGWDEQFF
TRBV7-3	CASSLSPAMQQGLGTTQYF
TRBV28	CASTPGTGITGELFF
TRBV15	CATRVAGMVNTGELFF
TRBV7-2	CASSLAGLANTFYEQNF
TRBV7-9	CASSPIHSEQYF
TRBV7-2	CASSLIRMKGYEQFF
TRBV10-3	CSISDRSVSYNEQFF
TRBV5-6	CASSLGQPFSYNEQFF
TRBV5-1	CASSLTAGEDYEQFF
TRBV5-1	CASSLDGDPGNTIYF
TRBV6-1	CASRTSGSFYEQFF
TRBV12-3/TRBV12-4	CASSAGNQPQHF
TRBV14	CASSQLVGNTGELFF
TRBV6-1	CASSPGGASGKWETQYF
TRBV20-1	CSALSTSGGPSSYNEQFF
TRBV2	CAAGEAGELFF
TRBV19	CASKVTGSSYEQYF
TRBV12-3/TRBV12-4	CASSLWEGANYGYTF
TRBV6-1	CASSEYTGTGSYNEQFF